The TCR beta chain described here comes from a study of regulatory T cells in long-lasting Graves disease. General study results and limits: Lower TCR diversity was seen in persistent Graves' patients than in newly diagnosed ones.

Time point meaning: persistent/refractory GD, antithyroid drugs over 5 years with positive TRAb. Following extraction of RNA from PBMCs, that RNA was used to make the TCR library. Building of the TCR beta libraries involved iRepertoire HTBI primers and Arm-PCR of CDR3 regions. TCRdb redid the calling of the multiplex PCR reads with MiXCR, one entry per CDR3 protein. The sample carries a few hundred thousand distinct CDR3 sequences, roughly 25% recorded once. The CDR3 spans 14 residues. Germline CDR1 and CDR2: MDHEN and SYDVKM. V gave up 5 bases and J gave up 11 bases; unmatched junction bases: 14. About this clonotype itself: Its antigen is unidentified. A far larger clone is off by one base, so a read error is likely.

The sequences come from peripheral blood mononuclear cells (PBMCs), collected when the disease was refractory, from a patient treated with antithyroid drugs. This chain joins TRBV28 and TRBJ2-5, with 7 nucleotides matching TRBD1. The clonotype comes from a woman between 35 and 50 years old with Graves disease. The CDR3, as DNA: TGTGCCAGCAGTCCCCCCGACAGGGCGCACGTGCAGTACTTC. Protein: CASSPPDRAHVQYF.